These 30 T cell receptor beta chains came from one sample sequenced in a study of beta chain features in type 1 diabetes. The sequenced template was cDNA made from the entire isolated RNA. The data were produced by immunoSEQ multiplex PCR, yet TCRdb's version contains in-frame clones alone and is incomplete. The sample consists of under 950,000 clones, 15% to 20% of them appearing once. Sequenced: naive CD4+ T cells from blood. The receptor set was obtained from a young woman in good health.

The J gene is TRBJ1-5, the V gene TRBV7-9, with D tentatively TRBD1 (6 bases). V gave up 9 bases and J gave up 0 bases, with 15 bases separating them. Germline CDR1 SEHNR, CDR2 FQNEAQ (reference sequence). The CDR3 is 15 amino acids. The CDR3: CASQEGQYSNQPQHF. CDR3 DNA: TGTGCCAGTCAAGAGGGACAATATAGCAATCAGCCCCAGCATTTT.

This chain connects TRBV6-4 to TRBJ2-3; D assignment may be TRBD1 or TRBD2 (5 bases each). The CDR3 runs to 14 residues. Trimming stripped 3 bases from V and 5 bases from J, with 12 bases between. Per germline, CDR1 MRHNA and CDR2 SNTAGT. DNA of the CDR3: TGTGCCAGCAGTGATGGGGCGGCGGGAGATACGCAGTATTTT. Protein product: CASSDGAAGDTQYF.

This chain uses TRBV28 with TRBJ2-3, with D perhaps TRBD1 or TRBD2 (5 bases each). The CDR3 is made up of 14 amino acids. Germline loops: CDR1 MDHEN, CDR2 SYDVKM. V was clipped by 6 bases and J by 4 bases, with 14 bases between them. CDR3 coding DNA: TGTGCCAGCAGCACTTCGGGGCCCGCAGATACGCAGTATTTT. Protein product: CASSTSGPADTQYF.

J is TRBJ2-5 and V is TRBV9, with 8 bases identical to TRBD1. CDR1 and CDR2 from the germline V gene are SGDLS and YYNGEE. The trim removed 0 bases at V and 4 bases at J, leaving 5 bases unmatched. The CDR3 is made up of 15 amino acids. CDR3 coding DNA: TGTGCCAGCAGCGTAGGGACAGGGAGTAGAGAGACCCAGTACTTC. Translation: CASSVGTGSRETQYF.

This chain connects TRBV5-6 to TRBJ2-2; D gene uncertain. The V gene's germline CDR1 is SGHDT and CDR2 YYEEEE. The CDR3 is 14 residues long. V shed 2 bases and J shed 6 bases, with 11 bases lying between them. CDR3 sequence reads: CASSFKWPSGELFF. The CDR3 nucleotides are TGTGCCAGCAGCTTTAAGTGGCCGTCCGGGGAGCTGTTTTTT.

CDR3 coding DNA: TGTGCCAGCAGTTTGCCAGGGGTAGCGGGGTACAATGAGCAGTTCTTC. Translating gives CASSLPGVAGYNEQFF. This rearrangement joins TRBV28 to TRBJ2-1; 8 bases are a match to TRBD2. CDR1 MDHEN and CDR2 SYDVKM come from the germline V gene. Trimming removed 3 bases from V and 4 bases from J; junction bases left unmatched: 8. The CDR3 covers 16 residues. Based on the CDR3 plus reference TRBV28 and TRBJ2-1, the full variable domain is DVKVTQSSRYLVKRTGEKVFLECVQDMDHENMFWYRQDPGLGLRLIYFSYDVKMKEKGDIPEGYSVSREKKERFSLILESASTNQTSMYLCASSLPGVAGYNEQFFGPGTRLTVL.

The chain has TRBV10-3 and TRBJ2-5; 10 bases fit TRBD2. This CDR3 spans 13 amino acids. With 10 bases clipped from V and 4 bases from J, the junction kept 6 bases outside the gene matches. Germline assignment: CDR1 ENHRY and CDR2 SYGVKD. This chain's CDR3 is CATALAGAETQYF. DNA of the CDR3: TGTGCCACCGCTCTAGCGGGGGCAGAGACCCAGTACTTC.

This chain connects TRBV6-5 to TRBJ2-1; the D gene is possibly TRBD2 (6 bases). V was clipped by 8 bases and J by 3 bases, with 14 bases between them. The CDR3 has 14 residues. CDR1 is MNHEY, CDR2 SVGAGI, per germline. The CDR3 nucleotides are TGTGCCAGCGCCTTAGCGGAGCTCTACAATGAGCAGTTCTTC. It translates to CASALAELYNEQFF.

The rearrangement joins TRBV7-2 to TRBJ2-3; 9 positions match TRBD2. The CDR3 length is 16 residues. V gave up 5 bases and J gave up 5 bases; unmatched junction bases: 11. Germline V gene lookup returns CDR1 SGHTA and CDR2 FQGNSA. The CDR3 is CASSHGGLANRDTQYF. CDR3 in DNA: TGTGCCAGCAGCCACGGGGGACTAGCAAATCGAGATACGCAGTATTTT.

This clone was recorded a few times. The gene calls are TRBV9 and TRBJ2-2, with no clear D. Trimming stripped 0 bases from V and 6 bases from J, with 6 bases between. Germline V CDR1 and CDR2: SGDLS, YYNGEE. The CDR3 runs 13 residues. In DNA form, the CDR3 reads TGTGCCAGCAGCGTAGGACATTCCGGGGAGCTGTTTTTT. Protein product: CASSVGHSGELFF.

This clone was counted a few times. The chain is built from TRBV18 and TRBJ2-7; TRBD1 might be the D (5 bases). CDR3 length: 13 residues. Between the trimmed V and J ends, which lost 5 bases and 3 bases, there was a span of 11 bases. Germline V gene lookup returns CDR1 KGHSH and CDR2 LQKENI. CDR3 sequence (DNA): TGTGCCAGCTCAAGAAAGGACAACTACGAGCAGTACTTC. This codes for CASSRKDNYEQYF.

In its sample, this clone was seen a few times. Within the sample, other DNA sequences also encode this same CDR3. The V call is TRBV7-9, the J call TRBJ2-5; 13 bases line up with TRBD2. The CDR3 runs to 15 residues. Losses at the gene ends were 4 bases for V and 5 bases for J; bases not matched to a gene: 4. The germline V gene has CDR1 SEHNR and CDR2 FQNEAQ (reference sequence). This CDR3 is CASSSGLAGVETQYF. The CDR3, as DNA: TGTGCCAGCAGCTCCGGACTAGCGGGAGTGGAGACCCAGTACTTC.

The V and J genes are TRBV28 and TRBJ2-3, with D uncertain. CDR3 length equals 12 residues. CDR1 and CDR2 from the germline V gene are MDHEN and SYDVKM. V lost 5 bases, J lost 2 bases, and 5 bases lay in between. The CDR3 protein is CASSADTDTQYF. The CDR3 nucleotides are TGTGCCAGCAGTGCGGACACAGATACGCAGTATTTT.

This clone has only a few counts. The chain uses TRBV28 and TRBJ2-7; TRBD2 aligns across 9 bases. Trimming cost V 2 bases and J 3 bases; bases outside gene matches: 5. Germline CDR1 reads MDHEN; CDR2 reads SYDVKM. CDR3 size: 15 residues. The CDR3 sequence is CASSLGLAHNYEQYF. The CDR3 coding sequence is TGTGCCAGCAGTTTAGGACTAGCGCACAACTACGAGCAGTACTTC.

DNA of the CDR3: TGTGCCAGCAGCAGACGACTAGCGGGATACAATGAGCAGTTCTTC. It yields the protein CASSRRLAGYNEQFF. This chain links TRBV14 with TRBJ2-1; 11 bases map to TRBD2. The V gene's germline CDR1 is SGHDN and CDR2 FVKESK. J was trimmed by 4 bases and V by 5 bases; bases with no gene match: 4. This CDR3 has 15 residues.

The chain recombines TRBV9 with TRBJ1-1, with D tentatively TRBD1 (5 bases). V was cut by 4 bases and J by 7 bases, with 26 bases left in between. In germline, CDR1 is SGDLS, CDR2 YYNGEE. The CDR3 spans 17 residues. The CDR3 nucleotides are TGTGCCAGCAGCCCTCCGGGCGCTCATGGGGGAACCAGTGAAGCTTTCTTT. Encoded protein: CASSPPGAHGGTSEAFF.

This clone was counted a few times. The V call is TRBV18, the J call TRBJ2-1, with a tentative D call TRBD1 (6 bases). Trimming removed 7 bases from V and 4 bases from J, with 11 bases in between. Germline V gene data show CDR1 as KGHSH and CDR2 as LQKENI. The CDR3 contains 13 residues. The CDR3 loop reads CASYLDRYNEQFF. CDR3 coding DNA: TGTGCCAGCTATCTGGACAGATACAATGAGCAGTTCTTC.

Worth noting for this clone: Other nucleotide sequences from this sample produce the same CDR3. This CDR3 reads CASSLTGGNEQFF. The CDR3 nucleotides read TGTGCCAGCAGCTTGACAGGGGGCAATGAGCAGTTCTTC. The chain employs TRBV7-9 and TRBJ2-1; 9 bases align to TRBD1. V was clipped by 3 bases and J by 6 bases; unmatched bases: 0. This CDR3 is 13 amino acids long. Per the germline V gene, CDR1 is SEHNR and CDR2 is FQNEAQ (reference sequence).

This rearrangement joins TRBV2 to TRBJ1-1; D unclear. CDR3 size: 14 residues. The V gene lost 7 bases and the J gene lost 1 base, with 13 bases spanning the gap. Germline V lookup: CDR1 SNHLY, CDR2 FYNNEI. The CDR3 region has the DNA TGTGCCAGCATTCTCCAACAGAGGAACACTGAAGCTTTCTTT. Its protein product is CASILQQRNTEAFF. Combining the CDR3 with reference TRBV2 and TRBJ1-1 gives the whole variable domain EPEVTQTPSHQVTQMGQEVILRCVPISNHLYFYWYRQILGQKVEFLVSFYNNEISEKSEIFDDQFSVERPDGSNFTLKIRSTKLEDSAMYFCASILQQRNTEAFFGQGTRLTVV.

A few counts support this clone. Other DNA variants within this sample encode the same CDR3. The V call is TRBV18, the J call TRBJ2-7, with a weak D call TRBD2 (6 bases). Germline V gives CDR1 KGHSH, CDR2 LQKENI. V was pared by 3 bases and J by 4 bases, with 7 bases between. The CDR3 contains 12 residues. The CDR3 protein is CASSPAGYEQYF. The CDR3 coding sequence is TGTGCCAGCTCACCTGCGGGATACGAGCAGTACTTC.

Only a few counts were recorded for this clone. This chain joins TRBV15 and TRBJ2-3, with 9 bases identical to TRBD2. V lost 5 bases, J lost 3 bases, and 6 bases stayed unmatched. Germline CDR1 and CDR2: LNHNV and YYDKDF (reference sequence). The CDR3 is made up of 15 amino acids. For the CDR3, the DNA is TGTGCCACCAGCGGACGGACTAGCGTAACAGATACGCAGTATTTT. Translation gives CATSGRTSVTDTQYF.

The genes are TRBV19 and TRBJ2-7; D remains ambiguous. Trimming removed 3 bases from V and 6 bases from J, with 15 bases in between. CDR3 length: 14 residues. Germline V CDR1 and CDR2: LNHDA, SQIVND (reference sequence). CDR3 protein: CASSITEQSSEQYF. The DNA of the CDR3 is TGTGCCAGTAGTATCACAGAGCAGTCGTCCGAGCAGTACTTC.

This clone occurred a few times. The rearrangement uses TRBV7-9 and TRBJ2-7; D possibly uses TRBD1 or TRBD2 (5 bases each). CDR3 length: 13 residues. Germline CDR1 reads SEHNR; CDR2 reads FQNEAQ (reference sequence). V was shortened by 3 bases and J by 6 bases, with 12 bases between the two germline ends. This CDR3 is CASSFYGAPEQYF. For the CDR3, the DNA is TGTGCCAGCAGCTTTTACGGGGCCCCCGAGCAGTACTTC.

The rearrangement links TRBV11-2 to TRBJ2-5, with D possibly called TRBD1 or TRBD2 (5 bases each). The CDR3 covers 16 residues. Germline CDR1 is SGHAT and CDR2 is FQNNGV. The V and J ends lost 6 bases and 4 bases respectively, with 21 bases between them. CDR3 sequence: CASRRMGTTILETQYF. CDR3 in DNA: TGTGCCAGCAGACGAATGGGGACCACGATACTAGAGACCCAGTACTTC.

The rearrangement uses TRBV19 and TRBJ2-6; D unclear. Germline CDR1 reads LNHDA; CDR2 reads SQIVND (reference sequence). Trimming cost V 2 bases and J 0 bases, with 5 bases left between them. The CDR3 length is 15 residues. CDR3: CASSISYSGANVLTF. The CDR3 bases are TGTGCCAGTAGTATAAGTTACTCTGGGGCCAACGTCCTGACTTTC.

The sample holds a few counts of this clone. The chain links TRBV2 to TRBJ2-3, with TRBD2 identical over 9 bases. The V and J ends lost 6 bases and 6 bases, in that order; junction bases with no gene match: 4. The CDR3 consists of 13 residues. The germline V gene has CDR1 SNHLY and CDR2 FYNNEI. Here the CDR3 reads CASRSTSGDTQYF. In DNA form, the CDR3 reads TGTGCCAGCAGATCCACTAGCGGGGATACGCAGTATTTT. Full variable domain (rest looked up from reference TRBV2 and TRBJ2-3): EPEVTQTPSHQVTQMGQEVILRCVPISNHLYFYWYRQILGQKVEFLVSFYNNEISEKSEIFDDQFSVERPDGSNFTLKIRSTKLEDSAMYFCASRSTSGDTQYFGPGTRLTVL.

This clone was picked up a small number of times. This CDR3 is CASSLAPGQGSYEQYF. The CDR3 coding sequence is TGCGCCAGCAGCTTGGCCCCCGGACAGGGGTCCTACGAGCAGTACTTC. The J gene is TRBJ2-7, the V gene TRBV5-1; 9 bases are shared with TRBD1. The CDR3 contains 16 residues. Germline CDR1 and CDR2: SGHRS and YFSETQ. V shed 0 bases, J shed 1 base, and the junction held 5 bases outside the gene matches.

This clone was counted a few times. The chain employs TRBV14 and TRBJ2-7, with TRBD2 identical over 12 bases. With V trimmed by 1 base and J by 6 bases, 1 base remained unmatched. CDR1 is SGHDN and CDR2 is FVKESK in the germline V gene. The CDR3 length is 14 residues. CDR3 residues: CASSQGLAGVEQYF. The CDR3 DNA is TGTGCCAGCAGCCAAGGACTAGCGGGAGTCGAGCAGTACTTC. Using reference TRBV14 and TRBJ2-7 for the parts outside the CDR3, the full variable domain is EAGVTQFPSHSVIEKGQTVTLRCDPISGHDNLYWYRRVMGKEIKFLLHFVKESKQDESGMPNNRFLAERTGGTYSTLKVQPAELEDSGVYFCASSQGLAGVEQYFGPGTRLTVT.

This clone turned up a few times. The V and J genes are TRBV20-1 and TRBJ2-5; possibly TRBD2 for D (6 bases). The CDR3 is made up of 11 amino acids. Trimming shortened V by 3 bases and J by 6 bases, and 8 bases separated the two germline ends. Looked up from germline, CDR1 is DFQATT and CDR2 is SNEGSKA (reference sequence). In DNA form, the CDR3 reads TGCAGTGCTAGCGGGGGACAGACCCAGTACTTC. Translation gives CSASGGQTQYF.

This clone has more than one count but fewer than ten. The chain links TRBV5-1 to TRBJ2-6; 10 bases align to TRBD1. From germline, CDR1 is SGHRS and CDR2 YFSETQ. With V trimmed by 6 bases and J by 2 bases, 8 bases remained unmatched. This CDR3 spans 17 amino acids. For the CDR3, the DNA is TGCGCCAGCACCCGGGACAGGGGTCGGGCTGGGGCCAACGTCCTGACTTTC. It encodes CASTRDRGRAGANVLTF.